This T cell receptor beta chain emerged from a study of blood T cell repertoires in COVID-19. About the research overall: COVID-19 samples from acute and convalescent phases originated in the United States, Italy and Spain. PBMCs, B-cell-depleted T cells, or T cells were the source of the cDNA or gDNA that made up the material.

Methods used by the authors: By means of reference gene primer amplification, nucleated cell counts were estimated. Libraries were prepared by immunoSEQ multiplex PCR; TCRdb keeps only in-frame clonotypes and omits some of them. V, J and clone size are taken as reported in that table, and D and trimming were inferred from the DNA itself. The sample has approximately 240,000 clones, 84% seen once. From germline, CDR1 is LNHDA and CDR2 SQIVND (reference sequence). The V end was cut by 6 bases, the J end by 2 bases, with 17 bases between. This CDR3 region has 16 residues. The material sequenced was peripheral blood. This receptor was taken from a woman older than 75 with active or convalescent COVID-19. This chain links TRBV19 with TRBJ1-5; possible D gene TRBD1, 5 bases. The CDR3 sequence is CASRPGGGIGNQPQHF. CDR3 nucleotide sequence: TGTGCCAGTAGACCGGGGGGGGGTATAGGCAATCAGCCCCAGCATTTT.